A single sample gave rise to the 27 T cell receptor beta chains below, sequenced in a study of identical twins. One entry per CDR3 protein, called by TCRdb with MiXCR from the 5' RACE reads. The sample shows hundreds of thousands of distinct CDR3 sequences, 21% of them seen only once. The same data also went into a second study, on T cells expressing NK-cell markers.

Source material: PBMCs. All receptors derive from a young woman in good health.

This clonotype was counted a few times. This sequence joins TRBV15 and TRBJ2-5, with a tentative D call TRBD2 (5 bases). The germline gives CDR1 LNHNV, CDR2 YYDKDF (reference sequence). The CDR3 length is 16 residues. V lost 0 bases and J lost 3, with 14 bases in between. DNA of the CDR3: TGTGCCACCAGCAGAGATCTTCCAGCGGCAGAAGAGACCCAGTACTTC. It translates to CATSRDLPAAEETQYF.

The rearrangement uses TRBV3-1 and TRBJ2-5, with TRBD1 identical over 9 bases. With 2 bases clipped from V and 3 bases from J, the junction kept 1 base outside the gene matches. This CDR3 spans 14 amino acids. The germline V gene encodes CDR1 LGHDT and CDR2 YNNKEL (reference sequence). CDR3 in amino acids: CASSQWTGEETQYF. The CDR3 coding sequence is TGTGCCAGCAGCCAATGGACAGGGGAAGAGACCCAGTACTTC.

This chain uses TRBV24-1 with TRBJ2-3; D is undetermined. V lost 4 bases, J lost 5 bases, and 18 bases lay in between. CDR3 length: 16 amino acids. The V gene's germline CDR1 is KGHDR and CDR2 SFDVKD. The chain's CDR3 is CATSDSLLGGEDTQYF. The CDR3 DNA reads TGTGCCACCAGTGACTCGCTCCTAGGTGGGGAAGATACGCAGTATTTT.

The chain employs TRBV5-1 and TRBJ2-3; 9 bases match TRBD2. The V gene's germline CDR1 is SGHRS and CDR2 YFSETQ. Trimming took 4 bases from V and 5 from J; bases not matched to a gene: 8. CDR3 size: 15 residues. The CDR3 coding sequence is TGCGCCAGCAGCCCGGTGGCGACTAGCGGAGATACGCAGTATTTT. Encoded protein: CASSPVATSGDTQYF. Complete variable domain (other parts from reference TRBV5-1 and TRBJ2-3): KAGVTQTPRYLIKTRGQQVTLSCSPISGHRSVSWYQQTPGQGLQFLFEYFSETQRNKGNFPGRFSGRQFSNSRSEMNVSTLELGDSALYLCASSPVATSGDTQYFGPGTRLTVL.

The sample holds many counts of this clonotype. The J gene is TRBJ2-6, the V gene TRBV6-4; D unresolved. CDR1 is MRHNA and CDR2 is SNTAGT in the germline V gene. The CDR3 has 16 residues. V was trimmed by 2 bases and J by 0 bases, leaving 8 bases between them. This CDR3 reads CASSDPPSSGANVLTF. In nucleotides, the CDR3 is TGTGCCAGCAGTGACCCACCGAGCTCTGGGGCCAACGTCCTGACTTTC.

The chain employs TRBV24-1 and TRBJ1-2; TRBD1 matches at 7 bases. The CDR3 extends over 13 amino acids. Trimming took 3 bases from V and 5 from J; bases not matched to a gene: 2. The germline gives CDR1 KGHDR, CDR2 SFDVKD. CDR3 DNA sequence: TGTGCCACCAGTGATAACAGGGGTTATGGCTACACCTTC. Amino acids: CATSDNRGYGYTF.

The chain uses TRBV24-1 and TRBJ2-3; TRBD2 matches 13 bases. The CDR3 has 15 amino acids. CDR1 and CDR2 (germline): KGHDR, SFDVKD. V gave up 3 bases and J gave up 7 bases; unmatched junction bases: 3. The CDR3: CATSDTGTSGNTQYF. As DNA, the CDR3 is TGTGCCACCAGTGATACCGGGACTAGCGGGAATACGCAGTATTTT.

The rearrangement joins TRBV5-1 to TRBJ2-7; D gene ambiguous. Deletions cut 4 bases from V and 7 bases from J, with 12 bases between. Germline CDR1 SGHRS, CDR2 YFSETQ. The CDR3 is 12 amino acids. The CDR3 sequence is CASSPQVGEQYF. Here the CDR3 DNA reads TGCGCCAGCAGCCCCCAGGTCGGTGAGCAGTACTTC. The entire variable domain, with the rest obtained from reference TRBV5-1 and TRBJ2-7, is as follows: KAGVTQTPRYLIKTRGQQVTLSCSPISGHRSVSWYQQTPGQGLQFLFEYFSETQRNKGNFPGRFSGRQFSNSRSEMNVSTLELGDSALYLCASSPQVGEQYFGPGTRLTVT.

The V gene is TRBV12-3 or TRBV12-4, the J gene TRBJ1-1, with 8 nucleotides matching TRBD1. This CDR3 comprises 13 residues. The V and J ends lost 6 bases and 10 bases, in that order; junction bases with no gene match: 10. CDR3 coding DNA: TGTGCCAGCAGCCCTAGATTTGACAGGGGAGCTTTCTTT. Residues: CASSPRFDRGAFF.

This clonotype has at least ten counts. DNA for the CDR3: TGTGCCAGCAGCCCACACGGGGTGGCAGCGGGGGGAATGGATACGCAGTATTTT. Translated: CASSPHGVAAGGMDTQYF. The rearrangement joins TRBV3-2 to TRBJ2-3; the table's D call, TRBD2, has no DNA check behind it. TRBV3-2 is labeled a pseudogene. This CDR3 has 18 amino acids.

This clonotype turned up a few times. The CDR3 region has the DNA TGTGCCAGCAGCTTTAAGGAGGAATACGAGCAGTACTTC. Translating it yields CASSFKEEYEQYF. V is TRBV5-6 and J is TRBJ2-7; D may be TRBD2 (5 bases). V was shortened by 2 bases and J by 4 bases, with 10 bases between the two germline ends. The V gene's germline CDR1 is SGHDT and CDR2 YYEEEE. The CDR3 length is 13 residues.

The chain uses TRBV6-1 and TRBJ1-2; unclear D gene. The CDR3 spans 14 residues. Germline V CDR1 and CDR2: MNHNS, SASEGT. V lost 6 bases and J lost 6, with 17 bases in between. In DNA, the CDR3 is TGTGCCAGCAGCCTGGACCTTTCCCCAAATGGCTACACCTTC. Translating gives CASSLDLSPNGYTF.

This clonotype has just a few counts. The chain combines TRBV15 with TRBJ1-2, with D uncertain. Germline V CDR1 and CDR2: LNHNV, YYDKDF (reference sequence). CDR3 length equals 15 residues. The V and J ends lost 0 bases and 3 bases respectively, with 11 bases between them. CDR3 loop: CATSRDPGPYYGYTF. The CDR3 region has the DNA TGTGCCACCAGCAGAGATCCGGGCCCCTACTATGGCTACACCTTC. The variable domain in full, with the rest retrieved from reference TRBV15 and TRBJ1-2, is DAMVIQNPRYQVTQFGKPVTLSCSQTLNHNVMYWYQQKSSQAPKLLFHYYDKDFNNEADTPDNFQSRRPNTSFCFLDIRSPGLGDTAMYLCATSRDPGPYYGYTFGSGTRLTVV.

This clonotype was counted ten times or more. This chain uses TRBV2 with TRBJ2-7, with D unclear. The CDR3 is made up of 18 amino acids. Germline V gene lookup returns CDR1 SNHLY and CDR2 FYNNEI. V dropped 7 bases and J dropped 1 base, with 26 bases sitting between them. The DNA of the CDR3 is TGTGCCAGCAAGCGTAAGTGGCAGGCCGCTCTTGAATCCTACGAGCAGTACTTC. It is translated as CASKRKWQAALESYEQYF.

This clonotype was seen a few times. The gene calls are TRBV23-1 and TRBJ2-7; tentatively, D is TRBD2 (7 bases). TRBV23-1 is assigned to the ORF class and has an uncertain function. Trimming left V 4 bases short and J 2 bases short, with 15 bases between. This CDR3 is 15 amino acids long. DNA of the CDR3: TGCGCCAGCAGTCCCGAGGGGGGGGGAACCTACGAGCAGTACTTC. Translated, it gives CASSPEGGGTYEQYF.

Only a few counts were recorded for this clonotype. The chain is built from TRBV29-1 and TRBJ1-2, with unresolved D. V was trimmed by 4 bases and J by 6 bases, leaving 6 bases between them. The length of the CDR3 is 10 residues. Germline V gene data show CDR1 as SQVTM and CDR2 as ANQGSEA. The CDR3 DNA follows: TGCAGCGTTGCACGGGATGGCTACACCTTC. This encodes CSVARDGYTF.

This clonotype showed up just a few times. The chain combines TRBV11-2 with TRBJ2-1; unclear D gene. Between the trimmed V and J ends, which lost 5 bases and 0 bases, there was a span of 17 bases. Germline V gives CDR1 SGHAT, CDR2 FQNNGV. The CDR3 length is 17 residues. The CDR3 DNA reads TGTGCCAGCAGCCCTCCTTGGCCCGAAAGCTCCTACAATGAGCAGTTCTTC. This translates into CASSPPWPESSYNEQFF.

The chain carries TRBV20-1 and TRBJ2-5; 7 bases are shared with TRBD2. The CDR3 spans 14 residues. Per the germline V gene, CDR1 is DFQATT and CDR2 is SNEGSKA (reference sequence). V gave up 3 bases and J gave up 4 bases; unmatched junction bases: 8. CDR3 amino acids: CSARASAGTETQYF. The CDR3 region has the DNA TGCAGTGCTAGGGCTTCAGCGGGGACAGAGACCCAGTACTTC.

The chain's CDR3 is CASSLWGGNQPQHF. As DNA, the CDR3 is TGTGCCAGCAGCCTGTGGGGGGGCAATCAGCCCCAGCATTTT. This rearrangement joins TRBV7-2 to TRBJ1-5, with D perhaps TRBD1 (5 bases). The CDR3 spans 14 residues. V shed 5 bases and J shed 2 bases, with 10 bases lying between them. Germline CDR1 SGHTA, CDR2 FQGNSA. Full variable domain (remainder filled in from reference TRBV7-2 and TRBJ1-5): GAGVSQSPSNKVTEKGKDVELRCDPISGHTALYWYRQSLGQGLEFLIYFQGNSAPDKSGLPSDRFSAERTGGSVSTLTIQRTQQEDSAVYLCASSLWGGNQPQHFGDGTRLSIL.

This clonotype was counted at least ten times. The CDR3 DNA reads as TGCAGTGCGTACGGGACGGTCTATGGCTACACCTTC. Amino acid sequence: CSAYGTVYGYTF. The chain is built from TRBV20-1 and TRBJ1-2; D is perhaps TRBD1 (5 bases). Deletions cut 6 bases from V and 4 bases from J, with 12 bases between. Germline CDR1 and CDR2: DFQATT and SNEGSKA (reference sequence). The CDR3 sequence is 12 residues long.

The chain joins TRBV7-2 to TRBJ2-5, with TRBD2 identical over 8 bases. Looked up from germline, CDR1 is SGHTA and CDR2 is FQGNSA. V shed 0 bases and J 8 bases; nucleotides not matched to a gene: 8. The length of the CDR3 is 15 residues. CDR3 protein: CASSLAGSGGVTQYF. The CDR3 bases are TGTGCCAGCAGCTTAGCGGGTTCCGGGGGGGTCACCCAGTACTTC.

The chain joins TRBV20-1 to TRBJ1-1; no clear D. The germline V and J ends were trimmed by 6 bases and 11 bases, with 22 bases remaining between them. Germline CDR1 DFQATT, CDR2 SNEGSKA (reference sequence). CDR3 length: 13 residues. CDR3 coding DNA: TGCAGTGCCCAGACTGAAGCGGGTCCCAGGGCTTTCTTT. This translates into CSAQTEAGPRAFF.

The CDR3 protein is CASSSGLAGGRVGEQFF. The CDR3 nucleotides are TGTGCCAGCAGCTCCGGACTAGCGGGGGGGCGAGTCGGTGAGCAGTTCTTC. The chain employs TRBV7-9 and TRBJ2-1; 15 bases line up with TRBD2. The CDR3 length is 17 residues. V dropped 4 bases and J dropped 9; count of bases not matched to a gene: 10. Germline lookup yields CDR1 SEHNR and CDR2 FQNEAQ (reference sequence).

The table lists this clonotype with many counts. The gene calls are TRBV5-1 and TRBJ2-4; unclear D gene. The CDR3 extends over 12 amino acids. Germline CDR1 SGHRS, CDR2 YFSETQ. With 0 bases removed from V and 6 bases from J, the gap between germline ends came to 4 bases. The CDR3 is CASSLGPNIQYF. CDR3 nucleotides: TGCGCCAGCAGCTTGGGGCCAAACATTCAGTACTTC. Full variable domain (outside the CDR3, taken from reference TRBV5-1 and TRBJ2-4): KAGVTQTPRYLIKTRGQQVTLSCSPISGHRSVSWYQQTPGQGLQFLFEYFSETQRNKGNFPGRFSGRQFSNSRSEMNVSTLELGDSALYLCASSLGPNIQYFGAGTRLSVL.

This clonotype occurred a few times. The chain is built from TRBV9 and TRBJ2-1; D not resolved. The CDR3 covers 15 residues. Germline V gene data show CDR1 as SGDLS and CDR2 as YYNGEE. Between the trimmed V and J ends, which lost 4 bases and 0 bases, there was a span of 11 bases. The CDR3 here is CASSSGPRSYNEQFF. The CDR3 DNA follows: TGTGCCAGCAGCTCCGGGCCCCGCTCCTACAATGAGCAGTTCTTC.

This clonotype was detected ten times or more. The genes are TRBV29-1 and TRBJ2-7; 10 bases line up with TRBD1. The CDR3 has 12 amino acids. The germline gives CDR1 SQVTM, CDR2 ANQGSEA. J gave up 3 bases and V 4 bases, and 0 bases lay outside the gene matches. For the CDR3, the DNA is TGCAGCGTTGGGACAGGGGGCTACGAGCAGTACTTC. Amino acid sequence: CSVGTGGYEQYF.

In nucleotides, the CDR3 is TGTGCCAGTAGCACAGGGGGCGCCGGCACAGATACGCAGTATTTT. It translates to CASSTGGAGTDTQYF. The V and J genes are TRBV19 and TRBJ2-3; 9 nucleotides match TRBD1. This CDR3 contains 15 residues. From germline, CDR1 is LNHDA and CDR2 SQIVND (reference sequence). V dropped 6 bases and J dropped 1; count of bases not matched to a gene: 5.